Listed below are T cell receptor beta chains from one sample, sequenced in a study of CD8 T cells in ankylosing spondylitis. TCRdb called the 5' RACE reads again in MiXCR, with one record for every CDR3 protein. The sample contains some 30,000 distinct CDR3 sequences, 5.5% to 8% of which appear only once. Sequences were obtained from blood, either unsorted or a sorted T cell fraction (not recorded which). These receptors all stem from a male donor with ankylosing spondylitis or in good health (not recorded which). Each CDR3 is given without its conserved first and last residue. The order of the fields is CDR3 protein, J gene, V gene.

CDR3 protein: ASSSEREYEQY
J gene: TRBJ2-7
V gene: TRBV6-5

CDR3 protein: ASSGREGRWRETQY
J gene: TRBJ2-5
V gene: TRBV11-2

CDR3 protein: ASSLRPSGQGGNQPQH
J gene: TRBJ1-5
V gene: TRBV11-2

CDR3 protein: ASSEKETQY
J gene: TRBJ2-5
V gene: TRBV5-1

CDR3 protein: ASSQDRLGRGNEQF
J gene: TRBJ2-1
V gene: TRBV3-1

CDR3 protein: ASSLSGLVSNQPQH
J gene: TRBJ1-5
V gene: TRBV5-8

CDR3 protein: SASISIGAF
J gene: TRBJ2-1
V gene: TRBV20-1

CDR3 protein: ASSLSGDTEAF
J gene: TRBJ1-1
V gene: TRBV9

CDR3 protein: ASSRTSGRRSYEQY
J gene: TRBJ2-7
V gene: TRBV14

CDR3 protein: RGPAPGLAGRSYNEQF
J gene: TRBJ2-1
V gene: TRBV20-1

CDR3 protein: ASSSISGGSLNTGELF
J gene: TRBJ2-2
V gene: TRBV5-1

CDR3 protein: ASSQDYGGTDTQY
J gene: TRBJ2-3
V gene: TRBV6-1

CDR3 protein: ASSLASQYEQY
J gene: TRBJ2-7
V gene: TRBV7-2

CDR3 protein: ASSPGTGRFGEQF
J gene: TRBJ2-1
V gene: TRBV12-3/TRBV12-4

CDR3 protein: ASSKQPEKLF
J gene: TRBJ1-4
V gene: TRBV2

CDR3 protein: ASSPGSNSYEQY
J gene: TRBJ2-7
V gene: TRBV5-1

CDR3 protein: ASSLRGKNEQF
J gene: TRBJ2-1
V gene: TRBV27

CDR3 protein: ASGEGGKGYT
J gene: TRBJ1-2
V gene: TRBV6-5

CDR3 protein: ASRPGLAGRGDTQY
J gene: TRBJ2-3
V gene: TRBV12-3/TRBV12-4

CDR3 protein: ASQGNTDTQY
J gene: TRBJ2-3
V gene: TRBV5-1

CDR3 protein: ASGVSGELF
J gene: TRBJ2-2
V gene: TRBV28

CDR3 protein: SVEGEGDSMNTEAF
J gene: TRBJ1-1
V gene: TRBV29-1

CDR3 protein: SAVDTYEQY
J gene: TRBJ2-7
V gene: TRBV29-1

CDR3 protein: ASSQDSSGVPYEQY
J gene: TRBJ2-7
V gene: TRBV3-1

CDR3 protein: ASSPGQNEKLF
J gene: TRBJ1-4
V gene: TRBV7-8

CDR3 protein: ASSYSKGQPQH
J gene: TRBJ1-5
V gene: TRBV6-5

CDR3 protein: ASSIREDSPQH
J gene: TRBJ1-5
V gene: TRBV19

CDR3 protein: ASSYLRQDEAF
J gene: TRBJ1-1
V gene: TRBV6-2/TRBV6-3

CDR3 protein: ASSSLAPSTDTQY
J gene: TRBJ2-3
V gene: TRBV18

CDR3 protein: ASSSDRGQGYNEQF
J gene: TRBJ2-1
V gene: TRBV7-3